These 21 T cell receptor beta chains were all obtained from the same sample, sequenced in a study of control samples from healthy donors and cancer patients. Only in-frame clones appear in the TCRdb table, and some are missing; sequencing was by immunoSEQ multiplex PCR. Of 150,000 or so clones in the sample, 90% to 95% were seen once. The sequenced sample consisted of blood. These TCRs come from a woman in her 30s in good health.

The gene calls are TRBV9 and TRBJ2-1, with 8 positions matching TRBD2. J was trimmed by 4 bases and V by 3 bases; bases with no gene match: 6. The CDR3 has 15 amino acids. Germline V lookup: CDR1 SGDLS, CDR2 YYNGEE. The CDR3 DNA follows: TGTGCCAGCAGCGGAAGCGGGAGCGAATACAATGAGCAGTTCTTC. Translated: CASSGSGSEYNEQFF.

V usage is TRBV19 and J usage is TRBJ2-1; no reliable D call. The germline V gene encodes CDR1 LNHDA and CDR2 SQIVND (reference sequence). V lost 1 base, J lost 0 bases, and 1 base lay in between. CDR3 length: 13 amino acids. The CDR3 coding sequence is TGTGCCAGTAGTATAGCCTCCTACAATGAGCAGTTCTTC. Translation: CASSIASYNEQFF.

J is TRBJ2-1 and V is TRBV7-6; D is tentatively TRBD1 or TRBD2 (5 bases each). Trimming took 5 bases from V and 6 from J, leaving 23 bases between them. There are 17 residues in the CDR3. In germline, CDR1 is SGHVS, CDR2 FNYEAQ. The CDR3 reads CASSRTGTQKSLNEQFF. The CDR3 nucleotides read TGTGCCAGCAGCAGAACCGGGACGCAAAAAAGTCTCAATGAGCAGTTCTTC.

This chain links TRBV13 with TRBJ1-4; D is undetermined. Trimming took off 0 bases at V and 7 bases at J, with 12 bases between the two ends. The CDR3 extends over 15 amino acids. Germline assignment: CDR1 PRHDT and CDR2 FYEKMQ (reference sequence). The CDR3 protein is CASSLGASLGEKLFF. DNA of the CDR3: TGTGCCAGCAGCTTAGGGGCCTCCTTGGGTGAAAAACTGTTTTTT.

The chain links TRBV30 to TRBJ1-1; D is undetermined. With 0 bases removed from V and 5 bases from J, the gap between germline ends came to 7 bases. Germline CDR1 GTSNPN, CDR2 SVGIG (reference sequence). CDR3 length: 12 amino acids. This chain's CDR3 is CAWSVGLTEAFF. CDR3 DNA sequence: TGTGCCTGGAGTGTAGGCTTGACTGAAGCTTTCTTT.

CDR3 in DNA: TGTGCCAGCGGACCGGACAGGATTTACAATGAGCAGTTCTTC. It is translated as CASGPDRIYNEQFF. The rearrangement links TRBV25-1 to TRBJ2-1; the match to TRBD1 covers 7 bases. The CDR3 covers 14 residues. V shed 8 bases and J 4 bases; nucleotides not matched to a gene: 8. The germline V gene has CDR1 MGHDK and CDR2 SYGVNS.

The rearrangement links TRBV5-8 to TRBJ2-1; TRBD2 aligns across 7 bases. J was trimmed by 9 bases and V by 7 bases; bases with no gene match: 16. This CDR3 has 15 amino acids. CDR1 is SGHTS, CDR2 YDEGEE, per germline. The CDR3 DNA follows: TGTGCCAGCTCGCAACGAGGGAGGGCCCATCTTGAGCAGTTCTTC. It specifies CASSQRGRAHLEQFF.

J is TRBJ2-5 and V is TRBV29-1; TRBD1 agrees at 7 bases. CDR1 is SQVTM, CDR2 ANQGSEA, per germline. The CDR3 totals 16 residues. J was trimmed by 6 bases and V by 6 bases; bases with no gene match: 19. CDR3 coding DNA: TGCAGCGTGGTACCCAGGGGGTGGGATCCTGAAAAGACCCAGTACTTC. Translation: CSVVPRGWDPEKTQYF.

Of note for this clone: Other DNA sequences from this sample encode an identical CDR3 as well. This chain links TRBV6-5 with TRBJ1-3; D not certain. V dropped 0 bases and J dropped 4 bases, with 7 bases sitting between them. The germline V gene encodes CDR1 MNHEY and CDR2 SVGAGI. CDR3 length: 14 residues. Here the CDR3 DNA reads TGTGCCAGCAGTTACTCGACCGGGGGAAACACCATATATTTT. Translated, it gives CASSYSTGGNTIYF.

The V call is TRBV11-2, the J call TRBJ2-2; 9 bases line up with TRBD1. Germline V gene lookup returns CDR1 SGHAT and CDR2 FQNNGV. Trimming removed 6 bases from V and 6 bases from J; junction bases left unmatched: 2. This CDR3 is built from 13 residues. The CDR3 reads CASSRQGAGELFF. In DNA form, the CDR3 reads TGTGCCAGCAGTAGACAGGGGGCCGGGGAGCTGTTTTTT.

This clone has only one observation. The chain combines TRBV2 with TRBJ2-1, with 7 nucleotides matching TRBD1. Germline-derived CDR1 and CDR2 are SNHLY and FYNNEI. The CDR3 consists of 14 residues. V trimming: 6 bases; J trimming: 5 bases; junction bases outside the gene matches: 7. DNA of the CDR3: TGTGCCAGCAGCCCGGGACAGAGCCACAATGAGCAGTTCTTC. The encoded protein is CASSPGQSHNEQFF.

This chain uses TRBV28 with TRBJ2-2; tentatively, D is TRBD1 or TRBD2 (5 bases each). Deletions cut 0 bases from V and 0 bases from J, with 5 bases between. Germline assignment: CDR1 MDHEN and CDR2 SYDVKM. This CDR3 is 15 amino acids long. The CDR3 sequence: CASSLWGANTGELFF. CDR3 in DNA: TGTGCCAGCAGTTTATGGGGGGCGAACACCGGGGAGCTGTTTTTT. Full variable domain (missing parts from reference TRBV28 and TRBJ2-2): DVKVTQSSRYLVKRTGEKVFLECVQDMDHENMFWYRQDPGLGLRLIYFSYDVKMKEKGDIPEGYSVSREKKERFSLILESASTNQTSMYLCASSLWGANTGELFFGEGSRLTVL.

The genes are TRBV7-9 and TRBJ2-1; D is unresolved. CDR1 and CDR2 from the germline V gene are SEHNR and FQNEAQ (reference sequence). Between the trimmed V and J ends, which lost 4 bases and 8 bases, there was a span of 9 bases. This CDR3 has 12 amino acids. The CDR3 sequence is CASSSEGYEQFF. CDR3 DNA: TGTGCCAGCAGCTCTGAAGGCTATGAGCAGTTCTTC.

The CDR3 DNA reads TGCAGCGCCGACGACAGTTCTGGAAACACCATATATTTT. This sequence encodes CSADDSSGNTIYF. The V call is TRBV29-1, the J call TRBJ1-3; a possible D gene is TRBD1 (5 bases). The CDR3 has 13 amino acids. The germline V gene has CDR1 SQVTM and CDR2 ANQGSEA. Trimming shortened V by 7 bases and J by 1 base, and 11 bases separated the two germline ends.

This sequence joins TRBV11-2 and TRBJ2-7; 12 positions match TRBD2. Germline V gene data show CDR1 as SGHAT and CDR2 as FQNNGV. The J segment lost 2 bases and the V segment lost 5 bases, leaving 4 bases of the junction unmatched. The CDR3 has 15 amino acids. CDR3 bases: TGTGCCAGCAGCCCTCGACTAGCGGGAGCCTACGAGCAGTACTTC. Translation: CASSPRLAGAYEQYF.

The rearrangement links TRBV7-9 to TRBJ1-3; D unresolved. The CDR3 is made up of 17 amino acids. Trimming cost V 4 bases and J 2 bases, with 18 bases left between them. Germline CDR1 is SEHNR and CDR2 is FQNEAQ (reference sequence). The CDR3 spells CASSSTELTGTGNTIYF. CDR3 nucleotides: TGTGCCAGCAGCTCAACCGAACTAACGGGGACTGGAAACACCATATATTTT.

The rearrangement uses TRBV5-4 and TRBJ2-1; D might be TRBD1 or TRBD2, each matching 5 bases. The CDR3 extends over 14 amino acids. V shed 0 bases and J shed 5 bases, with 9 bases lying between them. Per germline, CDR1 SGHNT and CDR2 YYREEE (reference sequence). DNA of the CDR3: TGTGCCAGCAGCTTGGGATGGGGGAACAATGAGCAGTTCTTC. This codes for CASSLGWGNNEQFF. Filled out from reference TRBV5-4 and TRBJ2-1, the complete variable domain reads ETGVTQSPTHLIKTRGQQVTLRCSSQSGHNTVSWYQQALGQGPQFIFQYYREEENGRGNFPPRFSGLQFPNYSSELNVNALELDDSALYLCASSLGWGNNEQFFGPGTRLTVL.

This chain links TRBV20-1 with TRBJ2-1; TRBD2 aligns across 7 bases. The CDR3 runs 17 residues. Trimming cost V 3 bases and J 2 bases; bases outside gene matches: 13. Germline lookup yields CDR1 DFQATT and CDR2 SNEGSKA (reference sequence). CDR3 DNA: TGCAGTGCTAGTTGGTCTAGCGGCGACTTAACCTACAATGAGCAGTTCTTC. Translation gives CSASWSSGDLTYNEQFF.

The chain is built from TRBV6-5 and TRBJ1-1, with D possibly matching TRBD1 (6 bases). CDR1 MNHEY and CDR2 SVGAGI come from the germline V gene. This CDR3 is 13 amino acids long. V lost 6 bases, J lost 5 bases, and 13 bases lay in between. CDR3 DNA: TGTGCCAGCAGCTCCGGGGGGCGGACTGAAGCTTTCTTT. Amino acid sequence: CASSSGGRTEAFF.

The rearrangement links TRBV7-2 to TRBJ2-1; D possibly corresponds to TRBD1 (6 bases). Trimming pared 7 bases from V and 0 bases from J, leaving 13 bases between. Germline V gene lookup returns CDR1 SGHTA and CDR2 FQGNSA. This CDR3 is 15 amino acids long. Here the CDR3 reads CASTKQGRSYNEQFF. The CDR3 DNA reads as TGTGCCAGCACAAAACAGGGCCGCTCCTACAATGAGCAGTTCTTC.

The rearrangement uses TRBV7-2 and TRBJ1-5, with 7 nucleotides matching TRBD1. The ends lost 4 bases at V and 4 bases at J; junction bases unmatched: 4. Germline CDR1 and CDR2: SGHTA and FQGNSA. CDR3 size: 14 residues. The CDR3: CASSSGTENQPQHF. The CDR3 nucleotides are TGTGCCAGCAGCTCCGGGACAGAGAATCAGCCCCAGCATTTT.